The rows below give T cell receptor beta chains drawn from one sample of a study of cytomegalovirus exposure and HLA in healthy donors. Here immunoSEQ multiplex PCR was the method, and the copy in TCRdb shows in-frame clones only, minus some. The table shows about 57,000 clones, with around 83% occurring only once. Material: PBMCs. The receptors were sampled from a man in his thirties or forties in good health and CMV-seronegative. The CDR3 runs from the conserved cysteine through the conserved F or W. A D gene is named only where the DNA matches it firmly. Only some rows state a clone size, as once, few, many or a class for expanded clones.

clone size	D gene	V gene	J gene	CDR3 protein	CDR3 DNA
few	-	TRBV4-3	TRBJ2-7	CASSLRGHEQYF	TGCGCCAGCAGCCTCAGGGGACACGAGCAGTACTTC
-	TRBD1	TRBV27	TRBJ1-2	CASSLFVGRQGANYGYTF	TGTGCCAGCAGTTTATTCGTCGGAAGACAGGGGGCTAACTATGGCTACACCTTC
few	TRBD1	TRBV4-3	TRBJ2-7	CASSQDQGSGGYEQYF	TGCGCCAGCAGCCAAGATCAAGGGTCAGGGGGCTACGAGCAGTACTTC
-	TRBD1	TRBV6-4	TRBJ1-1	CASSDSTGGNTEAFF	TGTGCCAGCAGTGACTCGACAGGGGGCAACACTGAAGCTTTCTTT
-	TRBD1	TRBV30	TRBJ2-7	CAWSGGGRYEQYF	TGTGCCTGGAGTGGAGGGGGCAGGTACGAGCAGTACTTC
few	-	TRBV7-9	TRBJ1-4	CASSLWTDYDEKLFF	TGTGCCAGCAGCTTGTGGACAGATTATGATGAAAAACTGTTTTTT
-	TRBD2	TRBV27	TRBJ2-1	CASSSAGRSTYNEQFF	TGTGCCAGCAGTTCAGCCGGGAGGTCTACCTACAATGAGCAGTTCTTC
-	-	TRBV5-1	TRBJ2-5	CASSLPTFKVGRETQYF	TGCGCCAGCAGCTTGCCGACCTTTAAAGTAGGGAGGGAGACCCAGTACTTC
-	TRBD2	TRBV6-1	TRBJ2-7	CASLAGEQYF	TGTGCCAGCTTAGCGGGTGAGCAGTACTTC
-	TRBD1	TRBV15	TRBJ1-1	CATTSGQGMNTEAFF	TGTGCCACCACCTCGGGACAGGGAATGAACACTGAAGCTTTCTTT
-	-	TRBV11-2	TRBJ1-2	CASSLERGNYGYTF	TGTGCCAGCAGCCTAGAACGGGGGAACTATGGCTACACCTTC
-	TRBD2	TRBV6-1	TRBJ2-2	CASSGRGGWRNTGELFF	TGTGCCAGCAGTGGCCGGGGGGGCTGGCGGAACACCGGGGAGCTGTTTTTT
-	-	TRBV9	TRBJ2-2	CASSDRLSTTGELFF	TGTGCCAGCAGCGATCGCCTTAGCACCACCGGGGAGCTGTTTTTT
-	-	TRBV18	TRBJ2-5	CASSPPSRGQETQYF	TGTGCCAGCTCACCACCATCCCGGGGGCAAGAGACCCAGTACTTC
-	TRBD1	TRBV5-6	TRBJ2-5	CASSLARGPETQYF	TGTGCCAGCAGCTTGGCCAGGGGGCCAGAGACCCAGTACTTC
once	-	TRBV11-2	TRBJ2-7	CASSLYPVPYEQYF	TGTGCCAGCAGCTTATACCCGGTGCCCTACGAGCAGTACTTC
-	-	TRBV7-9	TRBJ1-2	CSSSSPGGPGDYGYTF	TGTTCCAGCAGCTCCCCGGGGGGGCCAGGAGACTATGGCTACACCTTC
once	-	TRBV5-1	TRBJ2-1	CASSLGPGLAFF	TGCGCCAGCAGCTTGGGACCGGGACTCGCGTTCTTC
once	-	TRBV30	TRBJ2-2	CAWSVSLLNTGELFF	TGTGCCTGGAGTGTTTCTTTGCTAAACACCGGGGAGCTGTTTTTT
-	-	TRBV7-9	TRBJ2-1	CASSHPHSDNEQFF	TGTGCCAGCAGCCACCCGCATAGCGACAATGAGCAGTTCTTC
-	-	TRBV9	TRBJ2-5	CASSVQGAGETQYF	TGTGCCAGCAGCGTACAGGGCGCGGGGGAGACCCAGTACTTC
once	-	TRBV7-8	TRBJ2-7	CASSLPSLDSYEQYF	TGTGCCAGCAGCTTACCGTCATTGGACAGCTACGAGCAGTACTTC
-	-	TRBV5-6	TRBJ2-7	CASSSRVGEQYF	TGTGCCAGCAGCAGCCGGGTGGGCGAGCAGTACTTC
-	TRBD1	TRBV7-2	TRBJ2-5	CASSLKDRVPQYF	TGTGCCAGCAGCTTAAAGGACAGGGTCCCCCAGTACTTC
-	TRBD1	TRBV4-3	TRBJ1-1	CASSQGTGGITEAFF	TGCGCCAGCAGCCAAGGGACAGGGGGAATCACTGAAGCTTTCTTT
-	-	TRBV7-3	TRBJ2-1	CASSLSGGRYNEQFF	TGTGCCAGCAGCTTAAGCGGGGGCCGCTACAATGAGCAGTTCTTC
-	-	TRBV30	TRBJ1-1	CAWTLGAGGTEAFF	TGTGCCTGGACCCTAGGGGCGGGAGGCACTGAAGCTTTCTTT
-	-	TRBV2	TRBJ1-6	CASSEGATPLHF	TGTGCCAGCAGTGAGGGGGCTACACCCCTCCACTTT
-	TRBD1	TRBV5-6	TRBJ2-7	CASSWGQGGEQYF	TGTGCCAGCAGCTGGGGACAGGGGGGCGAGCAGTACTTC
-	TRBD1	TRBV7-3	TRBJ1-6	CASSLGQGWGSPLHF	TGTGCCAGCAGCTTGGGACAGGGATGGGGTTCACCCCTCCACTTT
-	-	TRBV29-1	TRBJ2-5	CSAGLRGWETQYF	TGCAGCGCCGGATTAAGGGGATGGGAGACCCAGTACTTC
-	TRBD1	TRBV19	TRBJ1-5	CATRDRGNQPQHF	TGTGCCACCAGGGACAGAGGCAATCAGCCCCAGCATTTT
-	-	TRBV7-2	TRBJ1-5	CASSPPRSIQGTRNQPQHF	TGTGCCAGCAGCCCGCCTAGGAGTATCCAGGGAACGCGCAATCAGCCCCAGCATTTT
few	TRBD1	TRBV5-1	TRBJ1-4	CASSLTGQDEKLFF	TGCGCCAGCAGCTTGACCGGACAGGACGAAAAACTGTTTTTT
-	-	TRBV7-9	TRBJ1-2	CASSDYVRGSDYGYTF	TGTGCCAGCAGCGACTACGTCAGGGGCTCTGACTATGGCTACACCTTC
-	TRBD2	TRBV7-9	TRBJ2-1	CASSFAGGNEQFF	TGTGCCAGCAGCTTTGCGGGAGGTAATGAGCAGTTCTTC
-	-	TRBV19	TRBJ1-4	CASSIGQVVNEKLFF	TGTGCCAGTAGTATAGGGCAGGTCGTTAATGAAAAACTGTTTTTT
few	-	TRBV5-1	TRBJ2-1	CASSLAAASYNEQFF	TGCGCCAGCAGCTTGGCCGCGGCTTCCTACAATGAGCAGTTCTTC
-	-	TRBV6-1	TRBJ2-1	CASSERAPQYNEQFF	TGTGCCAGCAGTGAAAGAGCGCCCCAATACAATGAGCAGTTCTTC
-	TRBD2	TRBV7-8	TRBJ2-7	CASSGTTSYEQYF	TGTGCCAGCAGCGGGACTACCTCCTACGAGCAGTACTTC
-	-	TRBV11-3	TRBJ2-3	CASSPGRGSTDTQYF	TGTGCCAGCAGCCCGGGGAGGGGGAGCACAGATACGCAGTATTTT
-	-	TRBV30	TRBJ2-5	CAWRGAPQETQYF	TGTGCCTGGAGGGGGGCGCCGCAAGAGACCCAGTACTTC
-	-	TRBV13	TRBJ2-3	CATTSGTDTQYF	TGTGCCACCACCTCGGGGACAGATACGCAGTATTTT
-	-	TRBV4-3	TRBJ2-7	CASSLDTASYEQYF	TGCGCCAGCAGCTTAGACACAGCCAGTTACGAGCAGTACTTC
-	TRBD1	TRBV2	TRBJ1-5	CASRGTGEQPQHF	TGTGCCAGCAGAGGGACAGGGGAACAGCCCCAGCATTTT
-	-	TRBV5-6	TRBJ1-3	CASSFSPQTGNTIYF	TGTGCCAGCAGCTTTTCCCCCCAGACTGGAAACACCATATATTTT
-	TRBD2	TRBV6-4	TRBJ2-3	CASSDLTSGSPDTQYF	TGTGCCAGCAGTGACTTAACTAGCGGGAGTCCAGATACGCAGTATTTT
-	TRBD2	TRBV11-1	TRBJ2-5	CASSFRTSDETQYF	TGTGCCAGCAGCTTCAGGACTAGCGACGAGACCCAGTACTTC
-	-	TRBV20-1	TRBJ2-7	CSAKGTYEQYF	TGCAGTGCCAAGGGGACCTACGAGCAGTACTTC
-	-	TRBV6-5	TRBJ2-3	CASSYEAGTDTQYF	TGTGCCAGCAGTTACGAAGCGGGCACAGATACGCAGTATTTT
-	-	TRBV20-1	TRBJ2-7	CSAREAYEQYF	TGCAGTGCTAGAGAGGCTTACGAGCAGTACTTC
-	-	TRBV18	TRBJ2-5	CASSQFREETQYF	TGTGCCAGCTCTCAGTTCAGGGAAGAGACCCAGTACTTC
-	TRBD1	TRBV11-2	TRBJ2-3	CASSLGPGQSTDTQYF	TGTGCCAGCAGCTTAGGACCGGGACAGTCCACAGATACGCAGTATTTT
-	TRBD1	TRBV10-3	TRBJ1-2	CAIVQSPQGAYSYTF	TGTGCCATCGTACAGTCCCCACAGGGGGCGTACAGCTACACCTTC
-	TRBD1	TRBV6-6	TRBJ2-7	CASRSGTAVYEQYF	TGTGCCAGCAGATCCGGGACAGCGGTCTACGAGCAGTACTTC
-	TRBD2	TRBV2	TRBJ2-5	CASSLGLAETQYF	TGTGCCAGCAGTCTCGGACTAGCGGAGACCCAGTACTTC
-	-	TRBV2	TRBJ2-7	CASLGTQGNLVPYEQYF	TGTGCCAGCTTAGGTACACAGGGAAATTTGGTCCCATACGAGCAGTACTTC
-	TRBD2	TRBV5-4	TRBJ2-1	CASSLRGTRGGNEQFF	TGTGCCAGCAGCTTACGCGGGACTAGAGGGGGGAATGAGCAGTTCTTC
few	TRBD2	TRBV4-3	TRBJ2-7	CASSPSGTSGSEEQYF	TGCGCCAGCAGCCCCTCGGGGACTAGCGGGAGTGAAGAGCAGTACTTC
-	TRBD1	TRBV10-3	TRBJ2-7	CAIRAGQGAGEQYF	TGTGCCATCAGAGCGGGACAGGGGGCGGGTGAGCAGTACTTC